The clone carrying this T cell receptor beta chain was counted at least ten times. Its antigen is unknown. Constant-segment primers were used for 5'RACE, and the resulting TCR alpha and TCR beta cDNA libraries carried sample barcodes and UMIs. A single record per CDR3 protein comes from TCRdb applying MiXCR to the 5' RACE reads. The sample has fewer than 350,000 distinct CDR3 sequences; 8.2% are singletons. These data belong to a study of T-cell memory formation after mild COVID-19. Study overall: There were largely donor-specific TCR clusters.

General study findings and limits: Clones that contracted from day 15 to 85 were balanced CD4/CD8, while later expanders leaned CD4+. Pre-infection memory carried some responding clones, suggesting that cross-reactive memory joined.

With 0 bases removed from V and 12 bases from J, the gap between germline ends came to 12 bases. The CDR3 covers 12 residues. Germline V CDR1 and CDR2: DFQATT, SNEGSKA (reference sequence). The clonotype was recovered from a man aged 18 to 30 who had mild COVID-19 (a few samples of this study predate the infection). Cell type and time point are not known. Source material: PBMCs or a T cell subset sorted from them (not recorded which). This chain links TRBV20-1 with TRBJ2-1; no firm D call. The CDR3 DNA reads as TGCAGTGCTAGAGATCTAGGTATTGGGCAGTTCTTC. Translated: CSARDLGIGQFF.